This passage covers 32 T cell receptor beta chains from one sample sequenced in a study of T cells in Graves' hyperthyroidism and ophthalmopathy. Authors of the study amplified TCR beta CDR3 regions from RNA transcripts. TCR CDR3 regions were first amplified by RT-PCR with HTBI primers. TCRdb re-derived calls from the multiplex PCR reads in MiXCR, one entry per CDR3 protein. In the table there are approximately 710,000 distinct CDR3 sequences, around a sixth of which are singletons. Sequencing used blood. All receptors come from a man aged 45-65 years with Graves' hyperthyroidism.

This clonotype was counted a few times. The V and J genes are TRBV20-1 and TRBJ2-5; D is uncertain. The CDR3 loop spans 15 amino acids. Germline values: CDR1 DFQATT, CDR2 SNEGSKA (reference sequence). Between the trimmed V and J ends, which lost 0 bases and 1 base, there was a span of 12 bases. The CDR3 loop is CSARDIVRSQETQYF. The CDR3 DNA reads as TGCAGTGCTAGAGATATCGTAAGGAGCCAAGAGACCCAGTACTTC.

The sample holds many counts of this clonotype. The gene calls are TRBV5-1 and TRBJ2-7, with 7 positions matching TRBD2. V gave up 0 bases and J gave up 2 bases; unmatched junction bases: 5. Germline lookup yields CDR1 SGHRS and CDR2 YFSETQ. The CDR3 runs 15 residues. The CDR3: CASSLAPGGTYEQYF. The CDR3, as DNA: TGCGCCAGCAGCTTGGCCCCCGGGGGGACCTACGAGCAGTACTTC. Filled out from reference TRBV5-1 and TRBJ2-7, the complete variable domain reads KAGVTQTPRYLIKTRGQQVTLSCSPISGHRSVSWYQQTPGQGLQFLFEYFSETQRNKGNFPGRFSGRQFSNSRSEMNVSTLELGDSALYLCASSLAPGGTYEQYFGPGTRLTVT.

This clonotype was seen at least ten times. V gene TRBV11-3 combines with J gene TRBJ2-2, with 10 bases identical to TRBD1. The CDR3 runs to 15 residues. V trimming: 5 bases; J trimming: 7 bases; junction bases outside the gene matches: 7. Germline-derived CDR1 and CDR2 are SGHNT and YENEEA. The CDR3 coding sequence is TGTGCCAGCAGCCCCGACAGGGGGCGAGGCGGGGAGCTGTTTTTT. Amino acid sequence: CASSPDRGRGGELFF.

The chain links TRBV28 to TRBJ2-7, with TRBD2 matching over 8 bases. CDR1 and CDR2 (germline): MDHEN, SYDVKM. The CDR3 is 15 residues long. With V trimmed by 3 bases and J by 1 base, 5 bases remained unmatched. The CDR3 sequence is CASSLKRGLSYEQYF. DNA for the CDR3: TGTGCCAGCAGTTTGAAGCGGGGGCTGTCCTACGAGCAGTACTTC.

This clonotype has more than one count but fewer than ten. The V call is TRBV7-9, the J call TRBJ2-1; weak D call: TRBD2 (5 bases). From germline, CDR1 is SEHNR and CDR2 FQNEAQ (reference sequence). V was cut by 3 bases and J by 9 bases, with 12 bases left in between. The CDR3 has 13 amino acids. This chain's CDR3 is CASSLLEAVEQFF. Written as DNA, the CDR3 is TGTGCCAGCAGCTTGCTAGAAGCGGTTGAGCAGTTCTTC.

This clonotype was seen a handful of times. V and J are TRBV19 and TRBJ2-1; 10 bases fit TRBD2. The CDR3 is 16 residues long. V lost 1 base and J lost 4; bases outside the gene matches: 4. Germline CDR1 reads LNHDA; CDR2 reads SQIVND (reference sequence). CDR3 residues: CASSIGTSGVYNEQFF. In DNA form, the CDR3 reads TGTGCCAGTAGTATAGGTACTAGCGGGGTTTACAATGAGCAGTTCTTC.

The rearrangement uses TRBV30 and TRBJ2-7, with TRBD1 matching 7 bases. This CDR3 has 14 amino acids. Germline CDR1 reads GTSNPN; CDR2 reads SVGIG (reference sequence). The junction had 5 bases not matched to a gene; V was cut back by 0 bases and J by 3 bases. Here the CDR3 DNA reads TGTGCCTGGAGTGTGAGGGACAGTATCTACGAGCAGTACTTC. As protein: CAWSVRDSIYEQYF.

V and J are TRBV9 and TRBJ2-1; 13 bases map to TRBD2. The CDR3 spans 15 residues. Trimming cost V 4 bases and J 5 bases; bases outside gene matches: 3. CDR1 and CDR2 from the germline V gene are SGDLS and YYNGEE. DNA for the CDR3: TGTGCCAGCAGCTTTGGACTAGCGGGAGACAATGAGCAGTTCTTC. Translated, it gives CASSFGLAGDNEQFF.

The V and J genes are TRBV3-1 and TRBJ2-2; the match to TRBD1 covers 7 bases. The CDR3 consists of 17 residues. Losses at the gene ends were 0 bases for V and 2 bases for J; bases not matched to a gene: 6. Germline values: CDR1 LGHDT, CDR2 YNNKEL (reference sequence). The CDR3 DNA reads as TGTGCCAGCAGCCAAGACCAACGGGACAGAAACACCGGGGAGCTGTTTTTT. Amino acids: CASSQDQRDRNTGELFF. The variable domain in full, with the rest retrieved from reference TRBV3-1 and TRBJ2-2, is DTAVSQTPKYLVTQMGNDKSIKCEQNLGHDTMYWYKQDSKKFLKIMFSYNNKELIINETVPNRFSPKSPDKAHLNLHINSLELGDSAVYFCASSQDQRDRNTGELFFGEGSRLTVL.

CDR3 sequence reads: CASRTTGSNFLNNNSPLHF. In nucleotides, the CDR3 is TGTGCCAGTAGAACTACAGGGAGCAACTTTCTCAATAATAATTCACCCCTCCACTTT. The V call is TRBV19, the J call TRBJ1-6; possible D gene TRBD1, 6 bases. V lost 6 bases and J lost 5, with 26 bases in between. CDR1 and CDR2 from the germline V gene are LNHDA and SQIVND (reference sequence). The CDR3 contains 19 residues.

This clonotype appeared a few times. In DNA, the CDR3 is TGTGCCAGCAGTAGGACTGCCGGAACTAATGAAAAACTGTTTTTT. It codes for CASSRTAGTNEKLFF. This rearrangement joins TRBV6-1 to TRBJ1-4, with D uncertain. V lost 5 bases to trimming and J lost 1 base, with 11 bases between them. CDR1 MNHNS and CDR2 SASEGT come from the germline V gene. The CDR3 spans 15 residues.

This clonotype was seen ten or more times. J is TRBJ2-5 and V is TRBV10-3; D remains ambiguous. Germline loops: CDR1 ENHRY, CDR2 SYGVKD. Trimming took 3 bases from V and 0 from J, leaving 5 bases between them. CDR3 length: 13 amino acids. The CDR3 bases are TGTGCCATCAGTGACTTTGACCAAGAGACCCAGTACTTC. Translation: CAISDFDQETQYF.

This clonotype came up a few times. The V gene is TRBV5-1, the J gene TRBJ1-1; D not certain. The germline V and J ends were trimmed by 0 bases and 7 bases, with 7 bases remaining between them. The germline V gene encodes CDR1 SGHRS and CDR2 YFSETQ. The CDR3 has 12 amino acids. The CDR3 DNA reads as TGCGCCAGCAGCTTGGGTGGAGTTGAAGCTTTCTTT. Its protein product is CASSLGGVEAFF.

The chain links TRBV6-1 to TRBJ1-5; 7 bases agree with TRBD1. The CDR3 runs 16 residues. Germline V lookup: CDR1 MNHNS, CDR2 SASEGT. The V gene end was trimmed by 6 bases and the J gene end by 3 bases; junction bases not matched to a gene: 11. The CDR3 reads CASSPLAGGPNQPQHF. CDR3 in DNA: TGTGCCAGCAGCCCCCTTGCAGGGGGGCCCAATCAGCCCCAGCATTTT.

This clonotype was picked up many times. The chain couples TRBV11-2 to TRBJ2-3, with 9 bases identical to TRBD2. This CDR3 spans 15 amino acids. V dropped 5 bases and J dropped 1; count of bases not matched to a gene: 4. Germline-derived CDR1 and CDR2 are SGHAT and FQNNGV. CDR3 protein: CASSPRTSGTDTQYF. The DNA of the CDR3 is TGTGCCAGCAGCCCCCGGACTAGCGGCACAGATACGCAGTATTTT.

A few counts support this clonotype. CDR3 sequence reads: CASSLDIAGAVSDTQYF. The DNA for the CDR3 is TGCGCCAGCAGCCTCGATATAGCGGGAGCGGTGTCAGATACGCAGTATTTT. The chain couples TRBV4-1 to TRBJ2-3, with TRBD2 identical over 9 bases. From germline, CDR1 is MGHRA and CDR2 YSYEKL. V shed 4 bases, J shed 4 bases, and the junction held 12 bases outside the gene matches. This CDR3 has 17 amino acids.

The V gene is TRBV9, the J gene TRBJ2-7; TRBD2 matches 7 bases. The J segment lost 0 bases and the V segment lost 3 bases, leaving 6 bases of the junction unmatched. From germline, CDR1 is SGDLS and CDR2 YYNGEE. The CDR3 covers 15 residues. As DNA, the CDR3 is TGTGCCAGCAGCGGCTATAAGCGGGGCTCCTACGAGCAGTACTTC. Its translation: CASSGYKRGSYEQYF.

CDR3 DNA: TGTGCCAGCACGACAGGGGAACACTACTATGGCTACACCTTC. It is translated as CASTTGEHYYGYTF. The rearrangement joins TRBV6-1 to TRBJ1-2; 8 nucleotides line up with TRBD1. Germline trimming cut 7 bases from V and 3 bases from J; bases unmatched to any gene: 7. The CDR3 consists of 14 residues. In germline, CDR1 is MNHNS, CDR2 SASEGT.

A few counts support this clonotype. The chain recombines TRBV3-1 with TRBJ1-2; D unresolved. V was clipped by 3 bases and J by 8 bases, with 10 bases between them. The CDR3 has 12 amino acids. Germline lookup yields CDR1 LGHDT and CDR2 YNNKEL (reference sequence). The CDR3 loop is CASSHLTTGYTF. The DNA for the CDR3 is TGTGCCAGCAGCCACTTGACAACGGGCTACACCTTC.

This clonotype showed up just a few times. The chain carries TRBV2 and TRBJ1-3, with D possibly matching TRBD1 (5 bases). Per germline, CDR1 SNHLY and CDR2 FYNNEI. V lost 1 base, J lost 0 bases, and 7 bases lay in between. CDR3 length: 15 residues. Here the CDR3 reads CASSEVGLSGNTIYF. In DNA form, the CDR3 reads TGTGCCAGCAGTGAAGTGGGACTCTCTGGAAACACCATATATTTT.

The chain joins TRBV3-1 to TRBJ2-7; D might be TRBD1 (5 bases). Trimming cost V 0 bases and J 3 bases, with 9 bases left between them. Germline V gene lookup returns CDR1 LGHDT and CDR2 YNNKEL (reference sequence). This CDR3 region has 14 residues. The CDR3 loop reads CASSQDRQNYEQYF. In DNA form, the CDR3 reads TGTGCCAGCAGCCAAGATCGACAGAACTACGAGCAGTACTTC.

This clonotype came up many times. This chain connects TRBV20-1 to TRBJ2-7; D is uncertain. Germline V gives CDR1 DFQATT, CDR2 SNEGSKA (reference sequence). The V end lost 7 bases, the J end lost 4 bases, and 23 bases lay between the germline ends. The CDR3 loop spans 15 amino acids. The CDR3 reads CSVPPPSGIGYEQYF. CDR3 coding DNA: TGCAGTGTCCCACCCCCGAGTGGGATCGGGTACGAGCAGTACTTC.

At least ten counts were recorded for this clonotype. The V call is TRBV30, the J call TRBJ1-1, with D possibly TRBD1 on 5 matching bases. The germline V gene has CDR1 GTSNPN and CDR2 SVGIG (reference sequence). This CDR3 contains 15 residues. Between the trimmed V and J ends, which lost 7 bases and 3 bases, there was a span of 21 bases. The DNA of the CDR3 is TGTGCCTACCAAAGACCGGGACCGGGCGACACTGAAGCTTTCTTT. It yields the protein CAYQRPGPGDTEAFF.

Comment on this clonotype: With a much larger clone just one base away, this may be a read error. The chain has TRBV4-3 and TRBJ2-5; D gene unclear. The length of the CDR3 is 15 residues. Germline values: CDR1 LGHNA, CDR2 YSLEER. For the CDR3, the DNA is TGCGCCAGCAGCCAAGATTCGTACTCTCCGGAGACCCGGTACTTC. Translated, it gives CASSQDSYSPETRYF.

The DNA for the CDR3 is TGCGCCAGCAGCTTGGCCCATCTAGCGAGGAGGGGAACAGATACGCAGTATTTT. Translating gives CASSLAHLARRGTDTQYF. The chain employs TRBV5-1 and TRBJ2-3; tentatively, D is TRBD2 (6 bases). This CDR3 is built from 18 residues. CDR1 is SGHRS and CDR2 is YFSETQ in the germline V gene. Trimming shortened V by 0 bases and J by 3 bases, and 20 bases separated the two germline ends.

This clonotype was recorded at least ten times. The V gene is TRBV30, the J gene TRBJ2-3, with 10 positions matching TRBD2. The germline V gene has CDR1 GTSNPN and CDR2 SVGIG (reference sequence). J gave up 3 bases and V 8 bases, and 5 bases lay outside the gene matches. The CDR3 extends over 13 amino acids. This chain's CDR3 is CATQRGGTDTQYF. The DNA of the CDR3 is TGTGCCACCCAGCGGGGGGGGACAGATACGCAGTATTTT.

This clonotype was counted a single time. One base away lies a much larger clone, so this may be a sequencing read error. The rearrangement joins TRBV11-2 to TRBJ2-7; D unresolved. Near its end, the DNA agrees better with TRBJ2-1, so the J call may be wrong. The germline gives CDR1 SGHAT, CDR2 FQNNGV. The CDR3 is made up of 16 amino acids. DNA of the CDR3: TGTGCCAGCAGCTCAGAATTAAAAAGAGTTGCCTACGAGCAGTTCTTC. Its translation is CASSSELKRVAYEQFF.

Details on this clonotype: This may arise from a read error, as a much more abundant clone is one base away. The chain is built from TRBV28 and TRBJ1-3; no clear D. V shed 5 bases and J shed 0 bases, with 14 bases lying between them. From germline, CDR1 is MDHEN and CDR2 SYDVKM. This CDR3 is built from 16 residues. The DNA of the CDR3 is TGTGCCAGCAGTATCCCGAGGAGGTCCTCTGGAAACACCATATATTTT. Translating gives CASSIPRRSSGNTIYF.

This clonotype was counted ten times or more. The genes are TRBV4-1 and TRBJ2-7, with D possibly being TRBD2 (6 bases). CDR1 and CDR2 (germline): MGHRA, YSYEKL. This CDR3 comprises 13 residues. Trimming removed 4 bases from V and 4 bases from J, with 11 bases in between. Here the CDR3 DNA reads TGCGCCAGCAGCCCTTCTGGGAGGTACGAGCAGTACTTC. Its translation: CASSPSGRYEQYF.

The chain is built from TRBV6-5 and TRBJ2-7; tentatively, D is TRBD1 (5 bases). V lost 3 bases, J lost 5 bases, and 17 bases lay in between. The germline CDR1 and CDR2 sequences are MNHEY and SVGAGI. This CDR3 has 15 residues. The CDR3 sequence: CASSYTRQPPNEQYF. For the CDR3, the DNA is TGTGCCAGCAGTTATACCCGACAGCCCCCCAACGAGCAGTACTTC.

Many counts were recorded for this clonotype. The chain is built from TRBV28 and TRBJ2-7; 8 bases map to TRBD2. The CDR3 is 14 residues long. Germline V gives CDR1 MDHEN, CDR2 SYDVKM. The V segment lost 5 bases and the J segment 6 bases; nucleotides outside the gene matches: 9. CDR3: CASSPDAGGLEQYF. CDR3 DNA sequence: TGTGCCAGCAGTCCGGACGCGGGGGGCCTCGAGCAGTACTTC.

This clonotype was picked up many times. The chain links TRBV30 to TRBJ2-1; 8 bases fit TRBD2. V lost 4 bases and J lost 7; bases outside the gene matches: 30. The germline gives CDR1 GTSNPN, CDR2 SVGIG (reference sequence). The CDR3 extends over 21 amino acids. CDR3 in amino acids: CAWNPPPSGTVGKRESNEQFF. The CDR3 nucleotides read TGTGCCTGGAATCCCCCTCCATCCGGGACGGTTGGAAAGCGGGAGTCTAATGAGCAGTTCTTC.